Given below is one T cell receptor beta chain in context. Its antigen is not known. The data derive from a study of cytomegalovirus exposure and HLA in healthy donors. Study outcomes and limitations: TRBV6-2, TRBV6-3 and some other V segments were unresolvable in 87-base-pair reads. Earlier findings revealed that most TCR beta V segments proved productive either about 87% or about 30% of the time. Most observed TCR sequences were rare, whereas some public TCRs were detected in many donors.

With 60 Vbeta and 13 Jbeta primers, the PCR was carried out. Sequenced by immunoSEQ multiplex PCR; TCRdb stores in-frame clones only, minus some. The data include around 55,000 clones; the top ten clones carry around 9%. Germline V CDR1 and CDR2: MNHEY, SMNVEV (reference sequence). J lost 7 bases, V lost 7 bases, and 11 bases had no gene match. This CDR3 is 14 amino acids long. This clonotype was obtained from a middle-aged man in good health and CMV-seropositive. The chain couples TRBV27 to TRBJ2-7, with TRBD2 matching over 9 bases. Sequences were obtained from PBMCs. This CDR3 reads CASNLLAGRGEQYF. The CDR3 nucleotides read TGTGCCAGCAACCTTCTAGCGGGACGTGGAGAGCAGTACTTC.